The sequence of this T cell receptor beta chain was determined in a study of T-cell memory formation after mild COVID-19. CDR3 length: 14 residues. Germline loops: CDR1 SGHRS, CDR2 YFSETQ. V lost 4 bases to trimming and J lost 4 bases, with 12 bases between them. MiXCR, run by TCRdb on the 5' RACE reads, gives a single entry per CDR3 protein. The sample yields roughly 580,000 distinct CDR3 sequences, more than 15% seen once. The receptor was derived from an adult woman who had mild COVID-19 (a few samples of this study predate the infection). Cell type and time point are not known. This chain links TRBV5-1 with TRBJ1-5, with D possibly being TRBD1 (6 bases). Sample: PBMCs or a T cell subset sorted from them (not recorded which). As DNA, the CDR3 is TGCGCCAGCAGCGAGGACAGCCAGAATCAGCCCCAGCATTTT. Translation gives CASSEDSQNQPQHF.